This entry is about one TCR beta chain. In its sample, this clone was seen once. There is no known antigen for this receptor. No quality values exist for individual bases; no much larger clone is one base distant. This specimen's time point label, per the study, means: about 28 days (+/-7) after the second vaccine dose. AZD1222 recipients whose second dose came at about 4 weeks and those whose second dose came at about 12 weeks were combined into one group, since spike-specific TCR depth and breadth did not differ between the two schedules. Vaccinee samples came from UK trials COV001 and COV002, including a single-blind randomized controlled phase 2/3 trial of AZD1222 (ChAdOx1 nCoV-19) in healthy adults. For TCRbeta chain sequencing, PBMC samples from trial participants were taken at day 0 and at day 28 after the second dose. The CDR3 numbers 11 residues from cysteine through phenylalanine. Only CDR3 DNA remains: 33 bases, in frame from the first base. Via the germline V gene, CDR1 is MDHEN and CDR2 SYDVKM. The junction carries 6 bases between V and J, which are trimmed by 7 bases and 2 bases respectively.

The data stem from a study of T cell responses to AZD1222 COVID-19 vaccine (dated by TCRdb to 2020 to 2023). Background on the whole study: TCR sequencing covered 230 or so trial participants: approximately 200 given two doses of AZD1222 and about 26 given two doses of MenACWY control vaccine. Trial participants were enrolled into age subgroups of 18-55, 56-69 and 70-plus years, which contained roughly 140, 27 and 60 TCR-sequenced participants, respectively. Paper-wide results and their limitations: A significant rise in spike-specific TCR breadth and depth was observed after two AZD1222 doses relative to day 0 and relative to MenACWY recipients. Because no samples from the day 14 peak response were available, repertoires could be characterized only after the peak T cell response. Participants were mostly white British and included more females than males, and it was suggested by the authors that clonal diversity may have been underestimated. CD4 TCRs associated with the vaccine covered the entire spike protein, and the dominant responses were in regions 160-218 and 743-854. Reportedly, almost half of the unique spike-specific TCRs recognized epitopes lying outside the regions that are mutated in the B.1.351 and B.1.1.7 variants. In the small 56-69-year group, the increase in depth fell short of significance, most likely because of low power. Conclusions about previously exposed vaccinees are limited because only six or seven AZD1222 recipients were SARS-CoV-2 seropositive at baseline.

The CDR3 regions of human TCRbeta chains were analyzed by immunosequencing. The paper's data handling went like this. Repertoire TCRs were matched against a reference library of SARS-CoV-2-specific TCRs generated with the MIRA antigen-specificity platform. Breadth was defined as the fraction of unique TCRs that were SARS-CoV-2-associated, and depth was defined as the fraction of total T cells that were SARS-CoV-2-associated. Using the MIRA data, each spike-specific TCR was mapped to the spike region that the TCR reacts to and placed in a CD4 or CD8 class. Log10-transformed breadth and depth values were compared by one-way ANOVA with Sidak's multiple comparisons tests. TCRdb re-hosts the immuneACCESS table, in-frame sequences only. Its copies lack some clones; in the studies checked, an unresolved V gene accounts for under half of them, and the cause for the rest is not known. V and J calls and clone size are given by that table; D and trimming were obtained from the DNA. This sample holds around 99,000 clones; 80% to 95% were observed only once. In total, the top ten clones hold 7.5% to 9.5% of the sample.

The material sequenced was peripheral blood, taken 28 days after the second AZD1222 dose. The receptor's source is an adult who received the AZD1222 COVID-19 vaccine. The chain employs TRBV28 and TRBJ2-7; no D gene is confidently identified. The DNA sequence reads TGTGCCAGCACTGAGGCCTACGAGCAGTACTTC. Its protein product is CASTEAYEQYF.